The TCR beta chain under discussion was sequenced for a study of OX40 agonist ivuxolimab in advanced cancers. Germline V gene sequence: CDR1 ENHRY, CDR2 SYGVKD. Trimming took 6 bases from V and 1 from J; bases not matched to a gene: 9. The CDR3 is 17 amino acids. Sequencing was performed with immunoSEQ multiplex PCR; in TCRdb, only in-frame clones are kept and a portion is missing. The sample includes about 62,000 clones, roughly nine tenths of them seen just once. The TCR comes from an adult with an advanced solid tumor such as melanoma, head and neck, liver or kidney cancer. This sample comprised CD4+ or CD8+ T cells sorted from blood, obtained in a trial of the OX40 agonist ivuxolimab. The chain employs TRBV10-3 and TRBJ2-6, with 7 bases fitting TRBD1. CDR3 coding DNA: TGTGCCATCAGGGCCGGGACAGCACCTTCTGGGGCCAACGTCCTGACTTTC. This sequence encodes CAIRAGTAPSGANVLTF.